The 19 T cell receptor beta chains in this list originate from one sample, sequenced in a study of shared clonotypes between healthy human individuals. Repertoires were generated with immunoSEQ multiplex PCR, while TCRdb's copy carries only in-frame clones and drops some. The table records some 2,400,000 clones, 95% of them present only once. The sequencing input was naive CD4+ T cells sorted from blood. The subset is: CD45RA+ positively selected. The origin of the receptors is a man aged 18 to 35 in good health.

A word on this clone: This same CDR3 is encoded by further DNA sequences in the sample. The rearrangement joins TRBV19 to TRBJ2-3, with 10 nucleotides matching TRBD2. Per germline, CDR1 LNHDA and CDR2 SQIVND (reference sequence). Trimming removed 1 base from V and 3 bases from J; junction bases left unmatched: 1. The CDR3 has 15 residues. This chain's CDR3 is CASSIAAGGTDTQYF. Written as DNA, the CDR3 is TGTGCCAGTAGTATAGCAGCGGGAGGGACAGATACGCAGTATTTT. Complete variable domain (other parts from reference TRBV19 and TRBJ2-3): DGGITQSPKYLFRKEGQNVTLSCEQNLNHDAMYWYRQDPGQGLRLIYYSQIVNDFQKGDIAEGYSVSREKKESFPLTVTSAQKNPTAFYLCASSIAAGGTDTQYFGPGTRLTVL.

Only one count was recorded for this clone. The gene calls are TRBV5-4 and TRBJ2-3; 7 positions match TRBD2. Losses at the gene ends were 4 bases for V and 2 bases for J; bases not matched to a gene: 10. Germline V gene data show CDR1 as SGHNT and CDR2 as YYREEE (reference sequence). The CDR3 has 16 residues. The CDR3 DNA reads as TGTGCCAGCAGCCTACGAGTGGGGGGGAACACAGATACGCAGTATTTT. It specifies CASSLRVGGNTDTQYF.

The genes are TRBV6-1 and TRBJ2-2; D call uncertain. CDR1 MNHNS and CDR2 SASEGT come from the germline V gene. Trimming removed 7 bases from V and 1 base from J, with 7 bases in between. This CDR3 is built from 13 residues. The CDR3 protein is CASNTQNTGELFF. In DNA, the CDR3 is TGTGCCAGCAATACCCAGAACACCGGGGAGCTGTTTTTT.

The chain is built from TRBV6-5 and TRBJ2-2, with a tentative D call TRBD2 (6 bases). The CDR3 is 14 residues long. Germline CDR1 MNHEY, CDR2 SVGAGI. V gave up 7 bases and J gave up 0 bases, with 9 bases separating them. DNA of the CDR3: TGTGCCAGCAAGGGAGGATCGAACACCGGGGAGCTGTTTTTT. This gives the protein CASKGGSNTGELFF.

About this clone: The sample contains more than one DNA sequence encoding this CDR3. The J gene is TRBJ2-2, the V gene TRBV6-5; TRBD2 agrees at 8 bases. Unmatched junction bases numbered 1, after V lost 6 bases and J lost 4 bases. Germline assignment: CDR1 MNHEY and CDR2 SVGAGI. The length of the CDR3 is 13 residues. For the CDR3, the DNA is TGTGCCAGCAGACGGGGGGGCACCGGGGAGCTGTTTTTT. It yields the protein CASRRGGTGELFF.

The V gene is TRBV28, the J gene TRBJ1-5, with TRBD1 identical over 11 bases. CDR1 is MDHEN and CDR2 is SYDVKM in the germline V gene. With V trimmed by 3 bases and J by 1 base, 2 bases remained unmatched. The CDR3 is 16 residues long. The CDR3 DNA is TGTGCCAGCAGTTTTGGACAGGGGGCGAGCAATCAGCCCCAGCATTTT. Protein product: CASSFGQGASNQPQHF.

The chain uses TRBV21-1 and TRBJ2-7; the table's D call, TRBD2, was not checked against the DNA. TRBV21-1 is recorded as a pseudogene. This CDR3 is built from 18 residues. CDR3 residues: CASSGRLAGGRDLWEQYF. The CDR3 DNA reads as TGTGCCAGCAGCGGCCGACTAGCGGGGGGGCGTGATCTGTGGGAGCAGTACTTC.

This clone was found once. The gene calls are TRBV30 and TRBJ2-2, with D tentatively TRBD1 (6 bases). Germline CDR1 GTSNPN, CDR2 SVGIG (reference sequence). The V gene lost 3 bases and the J gene lost 2 bases, with 10 bases spanning the gap. The CDR3 covers 14 residues. The chain's CDR3 is CAWRVGGNTGELFF. Here the CDR3 DNA reads TGTGCCTGGAGGGTAGGGGGAAACACCGGGGAGCTGTTTTTT.

The chain combines TRBV11-3 with TRBJ2-3; D perhaps matches TRBD2 (6 bases). The V gene's germline CDR1 is SGHNT and CDR2 YENEEA. The V gene lost 1 base and the J gene lost 0 bases, with 8 bases spanning the gap. CDR3 length: 15 residues. The CDR3 loop is CASSLGLASTDTQYF. CDR3 coding DNA: TGTGCCAGCAGCTTAGGCCTAGCGAGCACAGATACGCAGTATTTT.

The chain is built from TRBV10-3 and TRBJ2-7, with TRBD2 identical over 16 bases. V gave up 0 bases and J gave up 6 bases; unmatched junction bases: 11. The germline V gene encodes CDR1 ENHRY and CDR2 SYGVKD. This CDR3 spans 19 amino acids. The CDR3 coding sequence is TGTGCCATCAGTGAGTCGGGACAGGGACTAGCGGGAGGGCCGGGCGAGCAGTACTTC. Translating gives CAISESGQGLAGGPGEQYF.

Comments on this clone: Distinct nucleotide sequences in the sample also encode this CDR3. This chain uses TRBV5-1 with TRBJ2-1; D call uncertain. Per germline, CDR1 SGHRS and CDR2 YFSETQ. Trimming cost V 0 bases and J 4 bases, with 5 bases left between them. There are 13 residues in the CDR3. The CDR3 loop reads CASSLGSYNEQFF. CDR3 bases: TGCGCCAGCAGCTTGGGTTCGTACAATGAGCAGTTCTTC.

The J gene is TRBJ1-5, the V gene TRBV2; possible D gene TRBD1, 5 bases. This CDR3 contains 16 residues. The ends were cut back, 7 bases at V and 1 base at J, with 17 bases in the middle. Looked up from germline, CDR1 is SNHLY and CDR2 is FYNNEI. CDR3 sequence: CASKPQGGKSNQPQHF. In DNA, the CDR3 is TGTGCCAGCAAGCCCCAGGGAGGCAAAAGCAATCAGCCCCAGCATTTT.

V usage is TRBV2 and J usage is TRBJ1-5; D unresolved. V lost 6 bases and J lost 0, with 6 bases in between. The CDR3 is 13 residues long. Per the germline V gene, CDR1 is SNHLY and CDR2 is FYNNEI. The CDR3 protein is CASRNPSNQPQHF. The CDR3 DNA is TGTGCCAGCAGGAACCCTAGCAATCAGCCCCAGCATTTT.

There are a few counts of this clone. The rearrangement joins TRBV10-3 to TRBJ1-2; tentative D call: TRBD1 (6 bases). Germline V CDR1 and CDR2: ENHRY, SYGVKD. Trimming shortened V by 3 bases and J by 6 bases, and 14 bases separated the two germline ends. This CDR3 contains 14 residues. The CDR3 DNA sequence: TGTGCCATCAGTGACAGGGGAGGTTTGGATGGCTACACCTTC. Its protein is CAISDRGGLDGYTF.

A note on this clone: This specimen includes other DNA sequences encoding the same CDR3. The chain uses TRBV7-2 and TRBJ2-2; D is perhaps TRBD2 (6 bases). There are 14 residues in the CDR3. Trimming left V 0 bases short and J 6 bases short, with 8 bases between. From germline, CDR1 is SGHTA and CDR2 FQGNSA. In nucleotides, the CDR3 is TGTGCCAGCAGCTTAGCGACGGGGGCCGGGGAGCTGTTTTTT. Translation gives CASSLATGAGELFF.

The chain couples TRBV7-8 to TRBJ1-1; TRBD1 matches at 7 bases. Germline values: CDR1 SGHVS, CDR2 FQNEAQ. Trimming took 5 bases from V and 4 from J; bases not matched to a gene: 10. The CDR3 is 15 residues long. The CDR3 here is CASSTTRGAGTEAFF. Written as DNA, the CDR3 is TGTGCCAGCAGCACTACCAGGGGGGCGGGCACTGAAGCTTTCTTT.

The rearrangement joins TRBV6-1 to TRBJ2-6, with 12 bases matching TRBD1. This CDR3 spans 15 amino acids. CDR1 and CDR2 (germline): MNHNS, SASEGT. Trimming cost V 7 bases and J 17 bases; bases outside gene matches: 15. CDR3 DNA sequence: TGTGCCAGCACACGACCGGGACAGGGGGCGCAGTTGGTGACTTTC. This gives the protein CASTRPGQGAQLVTF.

The chain recombines TRBV2 with TRBJ1-6; unclear D gene. There are 14 residues in the CDR3. The ends were cut back, 4 bases at V and 2 bases at J, with 6 bases in the middle. In germline, CDR1 is SNHLY, CDR2 FYNNEI. The CDR3 protein is CASSVNTYNSPLHF. The CDR3, as DNA: TGTGCCAGCAGTGTAAATACCTATAATTCACCCCTCCACTTT. Filled out from reference TRBV2 and TRBJ1-6, the complete variable domain reads EPEVTQTPSHQVTQMGQEVILRCVPISNHLYFYWYRQILGQKVEFLVSFYNNEISEKSEIFDDQFSVERPDGSNFTLKIRSTKLEDSAMYFCASSVNTYNSPLHFGNGTRLTVT.

V gene TRBV28 combines with J gene TRBJ1-1; D remains ambiguous. Trimming cost V 1 base and J 5 bases, with 26 bases left between them. The CDR3 has 19 amino acids. The V gene's germline CDR1 is MDHEN and CDR2 SYDVKM. CDR3 DNA sequence: TGTGCCAGCAGTTTATTCTACGGGTCGGGTTCCCTCCGGGGAACTGAAGCTTTCTTT. Translation: CASSLFYGSGSLRGTEAFF.